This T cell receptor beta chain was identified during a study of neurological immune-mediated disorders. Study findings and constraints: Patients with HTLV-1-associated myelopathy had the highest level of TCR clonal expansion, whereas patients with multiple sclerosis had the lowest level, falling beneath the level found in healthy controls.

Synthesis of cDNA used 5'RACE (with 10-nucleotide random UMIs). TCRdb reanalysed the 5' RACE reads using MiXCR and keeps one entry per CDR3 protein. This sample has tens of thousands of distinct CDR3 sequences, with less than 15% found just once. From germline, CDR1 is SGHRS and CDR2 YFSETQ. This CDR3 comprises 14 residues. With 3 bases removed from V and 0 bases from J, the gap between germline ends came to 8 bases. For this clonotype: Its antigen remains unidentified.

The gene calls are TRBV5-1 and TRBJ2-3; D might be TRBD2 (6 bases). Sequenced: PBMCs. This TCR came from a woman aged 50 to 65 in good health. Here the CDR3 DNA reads TGCGCCAGCAGCTCGGGGGAAAGCACAGATACGCAGTATTTT. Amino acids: CASSSGESTDTQYF.